This TCR beta chain was retrieved from a study of blood T cell repertoires in COVID-19. Overall study: Italy, Spain and the United States were the sources of the convalescent and acute COVID-19 samples.

Authors' methods: Using reference gene primer amplification, nucleated cell counts were estimated. The method was immunoSEQ multiplex PCR; TCRdb's version includes in-frame clones alone and lacks a portion of them. V and J calls and clone size come straight from that table; D and trimming were deduced from the DNA. The sample carries approximately 88,000 clones, around 90% recorded once. This CDR3 is 18 amino acids long. The germline V gene encodes CDR1 SGHNT and CDR2 YENEEA. V trimming: 1 base; J trimming: 0 bases; junction bases outside the gene matches: 10. This chain connects TRBV11-3 to TRBJ2-7; 9 bases fit TRBD2. Sequencing was carried out using peripheral blood. The clonotype comes from a woman aged 50 to 60 in a cohort sampled during active COVID-19. The CDR3 nucleotides are TGTGCCAGCAGCTTAGTAATAGCGGGGGCCACAAGCTCCTACGAGCAGTACTTC. Translating gives CASSLVIAGATSSYEQYF.